This T cell receptor beta chain was captured by sequencing in a study of T-cell memory formation after mild COVID-19. TCRdb fed the 5' RACE reads into MiXCR, producing one record per CDR3 protein. The data show about 560,000 distinct CDR3 sequences, roughly 17% seen once. This clonotype appeared a few times. This clonotype originated in an adult woman who had mild COVID-19 (a few samples of this study predate the infection). Cell type and time point are not known. Sequencing was done on a sample of PBMCs or a T cell subset sorted from them (not recorded which).

CDR3 nucleotide sequence: TGTGCCAGCAGCTCCGACGGGACCCAGTACTTC. Translating gives CASSSDGTQYF. The rearrangement uses TRBV9 and TRBJ2-5; D remains ambiguous. V lost 4 bases, J lost 7 bases, and 8 bases lay in between. The germline V gene encodes CDR1 SGDLS and CDR2 YYNGEE. CDR3 length: 11 residues.